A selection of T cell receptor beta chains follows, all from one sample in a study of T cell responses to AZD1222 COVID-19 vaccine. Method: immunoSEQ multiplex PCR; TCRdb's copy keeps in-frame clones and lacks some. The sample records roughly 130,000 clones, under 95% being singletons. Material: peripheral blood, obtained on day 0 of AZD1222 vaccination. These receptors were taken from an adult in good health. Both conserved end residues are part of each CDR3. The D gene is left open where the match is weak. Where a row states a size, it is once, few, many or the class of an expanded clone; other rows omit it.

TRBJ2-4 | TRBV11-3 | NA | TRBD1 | TGTGCCAGCAGCTTAGGACAGGGAACCAAAAACATTCAGTACTTC | CASSLGQGTKNIQYF
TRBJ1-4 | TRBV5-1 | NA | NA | TGCGCCAGCAGCGACCGACAAGGACTTAATGAAAAACTGTTTTTT | CASSDRQGLNEKLFF
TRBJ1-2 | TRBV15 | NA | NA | TGTGCCACCAGCAGAGATGGGGCAGCAGTCTATGGCTACACCTTC | CATSRDGAAVYGYTF
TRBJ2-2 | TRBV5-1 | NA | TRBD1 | TGCGCCAGCAGCGTGGGACAGACGGCTATTGCCACCGGGGAGCTGTTTTTT | CASSVGQTAIATGELFF
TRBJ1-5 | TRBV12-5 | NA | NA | TGTGCTAGTGATTTAGCATTTGGGGAGACGCAGCCCCAGCATTTT | CASDLAFGETQPQHF
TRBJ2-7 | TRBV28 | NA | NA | TGTGCCAGCAGTCCTTCAGGGTCTCGGGAACACGAGCAGTACTTC | CASSPSGSREHEQYF
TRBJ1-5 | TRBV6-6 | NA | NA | TGTGCCAGCAGCTACGGGATAAATCAGCCCCAGCATTTT | CASSYGINQPQHF
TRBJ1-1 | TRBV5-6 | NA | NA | TGTGCCAGCAGATTGGCCCTCTTTTTGGACACTGAAGCTTTCTTT | CASRLALFLDTEAFF
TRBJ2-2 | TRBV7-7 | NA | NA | TGTGCCAGCAGCGCCCGATTCGCACTAGCAGGGACCGGGGAGCTGTTTTTT | CASSARFALAGTGELFF
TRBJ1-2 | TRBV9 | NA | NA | TGTGCCAGCAGCGTAGGGGACCAGGCCTGGGCTACGGGCTACACCTTC | CASSVGDQAWATGYTF
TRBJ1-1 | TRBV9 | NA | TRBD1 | TGTGCCAGCAGCGGTCAGACAGGGCGGGACACTGAAGCTTTCTTT | CASSGQTGRDTEAFF
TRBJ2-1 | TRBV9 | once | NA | TGTGCCAGCAGCCCCAAGGGCTCCTACAATGAGCAGTTCTTC | CASSPKGSYNEQFF
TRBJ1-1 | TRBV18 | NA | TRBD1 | TGTGCCAGCTCACTAAACGGACAGGGCGTAGGCACTGAAGCTTTCTTT | CASSLNGQGVGTEAFF
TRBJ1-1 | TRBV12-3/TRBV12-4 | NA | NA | TGTGCCAGCAGCTTGCGGTGGACTGAAGCTTTCTTT | CASSLRWTEAFF
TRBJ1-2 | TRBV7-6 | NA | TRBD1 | TGTGCCAGCAGCTTAGGGGACAGGGGGAGACCTAACTATGGCTACACCTTC | CASSLGDRGRPNYGYTF
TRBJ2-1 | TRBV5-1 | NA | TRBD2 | TGCGCCAGCAGCTCTCCCAGTAGCGGGAGTAGGAATGAGCAGTTCTTC | CASSSPSSGSRNEQFF
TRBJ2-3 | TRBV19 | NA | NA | TGTGCCAGTAGTGTCGGGGGCACAGATACGCAGTATTTT | CASSVGGTDTQYF
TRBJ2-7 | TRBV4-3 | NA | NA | TGCGCCAGCAGCCCCCCGCCCGACGGGGAGCAGTACTTC | CASSPPPDGEQYF
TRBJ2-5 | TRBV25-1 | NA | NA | TGTGCCAGCATTAATGAAGGGGGAGAGACCCAGTACTTC | CASINEGGETQYF
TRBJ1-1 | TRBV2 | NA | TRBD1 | TGTGCCAGCAGCCAGGGGGCTCCCCTTGAAGCTTTCTTT | CASSQGAPLEAFF
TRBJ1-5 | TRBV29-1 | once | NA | TGCAGCGTAAAACAGGGAAATCAGCCCCAGCATTTT | CSVKQGNQPQHF
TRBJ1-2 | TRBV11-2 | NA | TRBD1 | TGTGCCAGCTCCGCGGACAGGGGTGGGGGCTACACCTTC | CASSADRGGGYTF
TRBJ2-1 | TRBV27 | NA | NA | TGTGCCAGCAGAACTCATCGGGGCGGACTCAATGAGCAGTTCTTC | CASRTHRGGLNEQFF
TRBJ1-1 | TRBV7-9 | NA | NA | TGTGCCAGCAGCCCCGGCGCAAATGAGGGTGAAGCTTTCTTT | CASSPGANEGEAFF
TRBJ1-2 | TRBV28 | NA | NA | TGTGCCAGCAGCCTATCTATGGGGGGCTACACCTTC | CASSLSMGGYTF
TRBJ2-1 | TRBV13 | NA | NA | TGTGCCAGCAGCCCCCCAGGAGGGGGGATCTACAATGAGCAGTTCTTC | CASSPPGGGIYNEQFF
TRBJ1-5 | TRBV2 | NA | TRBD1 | TGTGCCAGCAGTGCGGACAGGGGTTTAAATCAGCCCCAGCATTTT | CASSADRGLNQPQHF
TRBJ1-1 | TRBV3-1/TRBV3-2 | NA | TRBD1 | TGTGCCAGCAGCCCTCCCGACAGGGGAGGAACTGAAGCTTTCTTT | CASSPPDRGGTEAFF
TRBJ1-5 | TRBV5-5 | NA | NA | TGTGCCAGCAGCTTTTCGGCCCAAGAGCCCCAGCATTTT | CASSFSAQEPQHF
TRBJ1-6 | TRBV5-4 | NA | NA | TGTGCCAGCAGCTTACAGGGTACGAGTTCACCCCTCCACTTT | CASSLQGTSSPLHF
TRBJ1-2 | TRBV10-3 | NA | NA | TGTGCCATCAGCGTGGGTGGTGGCTACACCTTC | CAISVGGGYTF
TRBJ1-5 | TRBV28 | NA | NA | TGTGCCAGCAGTTTATTAAATAGCAATCAGCCCCAGCATTTT | CASSLLNSNQPQHF
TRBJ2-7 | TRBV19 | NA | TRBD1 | TGTGCCAGTAGACCCCCGGGACAGGGGTACGAGCAGTACTTC | CASRPPGQGYEQYF
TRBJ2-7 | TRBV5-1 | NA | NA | TGCGCCAGCAGCTTCCGACTAGACTACGAGCAGTACTTC | CASSFRLDYEQYF
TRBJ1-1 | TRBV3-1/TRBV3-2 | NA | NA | TGTGCCAGCAGCCAAGATCCAGAGGTAATGAACACTGAAGCTTTCTTT | CASSQDPEVMNTEAFF
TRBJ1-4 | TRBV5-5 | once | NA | TGTGCCAGCAGCTTGGAACGGCGTGGGGTTGAAAAACTGTTTTTT | CASSLERRGVEKLFF
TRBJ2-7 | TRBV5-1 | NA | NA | TGCGCCAGCAGCTTAAGGGCAGGGCCCACCTACGAGCAGTACTTC | CASSLRAGPTYEQYF
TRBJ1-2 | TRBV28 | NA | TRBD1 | TGTGCCAGCAGTTTGGACAGGGGAAACTATGGCTACACCTTC | CASSLDRGNYGYTF
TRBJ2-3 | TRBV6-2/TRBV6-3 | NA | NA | TGTGCCAGCAGTCGAACAGATACGCAGTATTTT | CASSRTDTQYF
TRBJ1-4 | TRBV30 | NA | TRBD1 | TGTGCCTGGAGTGCCGGGACAGGGCTTGAAGCTAATGAAAAACTGTTTTTT | CAWSAGTGLEANEKLFF
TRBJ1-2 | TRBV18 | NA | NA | TGTGCCAGCTCACCACTCATGGGGTATGGCTACACCTTC | CASSPLMGYGYTF
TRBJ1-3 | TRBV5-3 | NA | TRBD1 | TGTGCCAGAAGCTGGACAGGAGGCTCTGGAAACACCATATATTTT | CARSWTGGSGNTIYF
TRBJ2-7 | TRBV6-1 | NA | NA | TGTGCCAGCAGTGACGTGGTCAGACTTGTTTCCTACGAGCAGTACTTC | CASSDVVRLVSYEQYF
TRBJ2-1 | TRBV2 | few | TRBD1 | TGTGCCAGCAGCGGACAGGGTAGCTCTAATGAGCAGTTCTTC | CASSGQGSSNEQFF
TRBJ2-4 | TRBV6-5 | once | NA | TGTGCCAGACCGCGTTTAGCCAAAAACATTCAGTACTTC | CARPRLAKNIQYF
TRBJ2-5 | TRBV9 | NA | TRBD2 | TGTGCCAGCAGCGACAAGGGAGGGCGAGAGACCCAGTACTTC | CASSDKGGRETQYF
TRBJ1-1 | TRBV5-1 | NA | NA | TGCGCCAGCAGCTTCGACAGGAGAAACACTGAAGCTTTCTTT | CASSFDRRNTEAFF
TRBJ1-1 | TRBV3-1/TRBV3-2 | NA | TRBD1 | TGTGCCAGCAGCAGACCGAGGGACAGACTTTTAATATGTTTGAACACTGAAGCTTTCTTT | CASSRPRDRLLICLNTEAFF
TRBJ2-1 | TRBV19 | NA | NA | TGTGCCAGTAGTAGAGGACTGTCGGTTGAGCAGTTCTTC | CASSRGLSVEQFF
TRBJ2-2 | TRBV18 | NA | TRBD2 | TGTGCCAGCTCACCACCGGGACTAGCGGGAACCGGGGAGCTGTTTTTT | CASSPPGLAGTGELFF
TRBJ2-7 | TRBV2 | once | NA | TGTGCCAGCAGGGGGGCCTCGTACGAGCAGTACTTC | CASRGASYEQYF
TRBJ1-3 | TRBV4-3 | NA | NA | TGCGCCAGCAGCCCTGGGGCATCACCGAGCTCTGGAAACACCATATATTTT | CASSPGASPSSGNTIYF
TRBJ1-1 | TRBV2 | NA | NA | TGTGCCGGGGCCCCACCGAACACTGAAGCTTTCTTT | CAGAPPNTEAFF
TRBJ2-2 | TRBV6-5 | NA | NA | TGTGCCAGCAGTTTCCAGGTCGCCCCGGCCGGGGAGCTGTTTTTT | CASSFQVAPAGELFF
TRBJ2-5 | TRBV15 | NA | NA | TGTGCCACCAGCAGGGCCCCCCAAGAGACCCAGTACTTC | CATSRAPQETQYF
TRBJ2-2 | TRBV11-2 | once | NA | TGTGCCAGCAGCTTAGTACCCAGGGGAAACACCGGGGAGCTGTTTTTT | CASSLVPRGNTGELFF
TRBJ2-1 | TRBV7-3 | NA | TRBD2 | TGTGCCAGCAGCCCAGGACTAGGGGCCTACAATGAGCAGTTCTTC | CASSPGLGAYNEQFF
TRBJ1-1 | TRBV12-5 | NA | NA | TGTGCTAGTGGTTTGGTACGGGGAGGCCGGAAGGGCACTGAAGCTTTCTTT | CASGLVRGGRKGTEAFF
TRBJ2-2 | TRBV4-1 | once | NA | TGCGCCAGCAGCCGGGCGGGTGAGCCCGGGGAGCTGTTTTTT | CASSRAGEPGELFF